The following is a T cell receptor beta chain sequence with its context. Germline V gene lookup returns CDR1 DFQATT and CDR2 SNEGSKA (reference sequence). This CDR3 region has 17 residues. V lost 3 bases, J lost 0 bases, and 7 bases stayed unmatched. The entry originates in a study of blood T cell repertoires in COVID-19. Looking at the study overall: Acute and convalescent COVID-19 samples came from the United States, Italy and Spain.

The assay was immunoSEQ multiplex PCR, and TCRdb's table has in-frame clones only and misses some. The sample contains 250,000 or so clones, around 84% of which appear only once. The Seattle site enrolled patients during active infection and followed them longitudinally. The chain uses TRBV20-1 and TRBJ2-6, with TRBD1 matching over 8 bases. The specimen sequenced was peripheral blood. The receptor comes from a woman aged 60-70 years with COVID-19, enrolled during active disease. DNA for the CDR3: TGCAGTGCTAGTGCCCAGGGGGCCCTCTCTGGGGCCAACGTCCTGACTTTC. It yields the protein CSASAQGALSGANVLTF.